The clone carrying this T cell receptor beta chain was seen ten or more times. Its antigen is as yet unknown. These data belong to a study of T cells in Graves' hyperthyroidism and ophthalmopathy. The ends lost 0 bases at V and 5 bases at J; junction bases unmatched: 6. This CDR3 has 15 residues. Germline CDR1 reads SQVTM; CDR2 reads ANQGSEA. Template material for amplifying TCR beta CDR3 regions consisted of RNA transcripts. The study used the HTBI primer set for a first-round RT-PCR of the TCR CDR3. One entry per CDR3 protein results from TCRdb running MiXCR on the multiplex PCR reads. The sample includes 410,000 or so distinct CDR3 sequences, 14% to 15% of them seen just once. Findings and limits, study-wide: In blood, most of the thyroid clonotypes expanded above 0.001 were also present. Stable hyperthyroidism and ophthalmopathy were separated using 13 V-J signatures.

The TCR originated in a man aged 18 to 29 with Graves' ophthalmopathy. The chain recombines TRBV29-1 with TRBJ2-5; 10 positions agree with TRBD2. Sequenced sample: blood. The CDR3 reads CSVEDLSGGAETQYF. In DNA, the CDR3 is TGCAGCGTTGAAGATCTCAGCGGGGGGGCGGAGACCCAGTACTTC.